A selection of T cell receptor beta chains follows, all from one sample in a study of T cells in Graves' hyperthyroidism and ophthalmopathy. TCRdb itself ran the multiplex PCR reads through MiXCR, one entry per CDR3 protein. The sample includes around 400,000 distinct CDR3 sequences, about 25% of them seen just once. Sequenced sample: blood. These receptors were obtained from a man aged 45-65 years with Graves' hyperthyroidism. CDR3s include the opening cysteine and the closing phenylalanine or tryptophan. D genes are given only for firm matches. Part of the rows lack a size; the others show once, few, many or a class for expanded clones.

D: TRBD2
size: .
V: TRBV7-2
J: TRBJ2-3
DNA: TGTGCCAGCAGCTTACAAGCGGGAGGGGCAGATACGCAGTATTTT
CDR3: CASSLQAGGADTQYF

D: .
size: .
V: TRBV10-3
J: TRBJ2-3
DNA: TGTGCCATCAGTGAGCAGGGTTCGGCAGATACGCAGTATTTT
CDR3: CAISEQGSADTQYF

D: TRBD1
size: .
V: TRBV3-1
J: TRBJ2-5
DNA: TGTGCCAGCAGCCAAACTGACAGGGGGCATAACTTC
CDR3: CASSQTDRGHNF

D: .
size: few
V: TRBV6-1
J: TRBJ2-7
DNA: TGTGCCAGCACCCCGTCCGGGAGATCTGGCGTGTACGAGCAGTACTTC
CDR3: CASTPSGRSGVYEQYF

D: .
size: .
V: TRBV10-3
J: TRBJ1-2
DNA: TGTGCCATCAGTGAGTCGCCAGGGAGAAACTATGGCTACACCTTC
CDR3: CAISESPGRNYGYTF

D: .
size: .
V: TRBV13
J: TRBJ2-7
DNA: TGTGCCAGCAGCTTAGGTAGGATGTCCTACGAGCAGTACTTC
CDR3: CASSLGRMSYEQYF

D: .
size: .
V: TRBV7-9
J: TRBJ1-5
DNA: TGTGCCAGCAGTTCAGGGGAAAATAGCAATCAGCCCCAGCATTTT
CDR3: CASSSGENSNQPQHF

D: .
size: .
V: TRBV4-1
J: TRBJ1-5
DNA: TGCGCCAGCAGCCATGTAGACCCCCTACCACGGCAGCCCCAGCATTTT
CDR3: CASSHVDPLPRQPQHF

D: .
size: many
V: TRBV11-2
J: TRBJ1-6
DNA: TGTGCCAGCTCGAGCTCCTATAATTCACCCCTCCACTTT
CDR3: CASSSSYNSPLHF

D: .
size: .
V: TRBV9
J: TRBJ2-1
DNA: TGTGCCAGCAGCCCCGGACACGGGGCCTACAATGAGCAGTTCTTC
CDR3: CASSPGHGAYNEQFF

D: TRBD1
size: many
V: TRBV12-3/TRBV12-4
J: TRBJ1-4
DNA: TGTGCCAGCAGTTTTCAGGGGGCTGGTGAAAAACTGTTTTTT
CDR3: CASSFQGAGEKLFF

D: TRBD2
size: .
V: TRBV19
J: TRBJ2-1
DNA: TGTGCCACCGAGACTAGCGGGGGCTACAATGAGCAGTTCTTC
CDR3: CATETSGGYNEQFF

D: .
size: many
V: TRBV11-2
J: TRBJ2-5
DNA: TGTGCCAGCAGCTTAGTAGTAGGCCGCCGAAGGTACTTC
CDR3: CASSLVVGRRRYF

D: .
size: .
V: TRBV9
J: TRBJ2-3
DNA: TGTGCCAGCAGCGTATCGGGCGGCAGCACAGATACGCAGTATTTT
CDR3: CASSVSGGSTDTQYF

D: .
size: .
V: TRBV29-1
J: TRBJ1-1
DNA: TGCAGCGTTGAAAGGAGGGTCGGCACTGAAGCTCTCTTT
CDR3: CSVERRVGTEALF

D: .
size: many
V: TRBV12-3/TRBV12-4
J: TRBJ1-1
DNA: TGTGCCAGCACCCTGGGGCTGGGGAACACTGAAGCTTTCTTT
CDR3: CASTLGLGNTEAFF

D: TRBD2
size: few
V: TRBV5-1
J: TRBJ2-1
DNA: TGCGCCAGCAGCTTGGATGGGGGGGTTGGGTACAATGAGCAGTTCTTC
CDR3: CASSLDGGVGYNEQFF

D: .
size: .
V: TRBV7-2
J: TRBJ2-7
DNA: TGTGCCAGCAGCGCATACAGGGACCGCTACGAGCAGTACTTC
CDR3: CASSAYRDRYEQYF

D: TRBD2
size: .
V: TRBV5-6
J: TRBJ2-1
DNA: TGTGCCAGCAGCTTCCTGATAGCGGGGCCCCGTGGGAGGCAGTTCTTC
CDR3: CASSFLIAGPRGRQFF

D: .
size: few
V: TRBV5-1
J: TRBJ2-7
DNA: TGCGCCAGCAGCTCCGGAACCTCCCGCGGGCAGTACTTC
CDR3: CASSSGTSRGQYF

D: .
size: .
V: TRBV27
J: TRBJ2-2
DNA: TGTGCCAGCAGTCCGAATTACGGGGAGCTGTTTTTT
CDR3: CASSPNYGELFF

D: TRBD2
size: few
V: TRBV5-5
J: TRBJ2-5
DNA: TGTGCCAGCAGCCTGACCGGGAGGTACCAAGAGACCCAGTACTTC
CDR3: CASSLTGRYQETQYF

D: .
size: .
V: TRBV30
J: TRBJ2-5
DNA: TGTGCCTGGGGTAGACAGCTCCAAGAGACCCAGTACTTC
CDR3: CAWGRQLQETQYF

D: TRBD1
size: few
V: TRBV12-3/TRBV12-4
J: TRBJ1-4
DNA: TGTGCCAGCAGTCGAACAGGGGCTCCTAATGAAAAACTGTTTTTT
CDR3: CASSRTGAPNEKLFF

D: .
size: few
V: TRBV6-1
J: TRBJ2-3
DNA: TGTGCCAGGGAGCAGGACCCTAGCACAGATACGCAGTATTTT
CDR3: CAREQDPSTDTQYF

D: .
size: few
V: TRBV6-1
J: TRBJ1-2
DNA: TGTGCCAGCAGCGGAGGGAACGGCTACACCTTC
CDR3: CASSGGNGYTF

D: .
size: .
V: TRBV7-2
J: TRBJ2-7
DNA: TGTGCCAGCAGCCAAGTAGGGACCTTGTCCTACGAGCAGTACTTC
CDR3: CASSQVGTLSYEQYF

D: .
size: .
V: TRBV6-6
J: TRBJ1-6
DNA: TGTGCCAGCAGTTACCAGTCGCCCACCTTTGTGGTGGAATCACCCCTCCACTTT
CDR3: CASSYQSPTFVVESPLHF

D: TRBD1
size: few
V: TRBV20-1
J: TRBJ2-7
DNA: TGCAGTGCTAGAGATTGGGGGACAGGGGGGAAAAGTCGATACGAGCAGTACTTC
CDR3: CSARDWGTGGKSRYEQYF

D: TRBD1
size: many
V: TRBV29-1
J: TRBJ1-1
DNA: TGCAGCGTTGAAGTACAGGGGGCGAAGTTCACTGAAGCTTTCTTT
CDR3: CSVEVQGAKFTEAFF

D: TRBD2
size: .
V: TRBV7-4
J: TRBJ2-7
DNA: TGTGCCAGCAGCTACAGGACTAGACTGAGCGAGCAGTACTTC
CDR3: CASSYRTRLSEQYF

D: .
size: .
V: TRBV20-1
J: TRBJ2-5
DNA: TGCAGTGCTAGTCAGGGGGGCCAAGAGACCCAGTACTTC
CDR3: CSASQGGQETQYF

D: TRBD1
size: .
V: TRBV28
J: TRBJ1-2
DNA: TGTGCCAGCAAAGGATGGACAGGTCTCTATGGCTACACCTTC
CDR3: CASKGWTGLYGYTF